The rows below give T cell receptor beta chains drawn from one sample of a study of cytomegalovirus exposure and HLA in healthy donors. Produced via immunoSEQ multiplex PCR; TCRdb's table is partial and in-frame only. The sample carries about 350,000 clones, approximately 86% recorded once. The material sequenced was PBMCs. These receptors were collected from a woman aged 25 to 39 in good health and CMV-seropositive. Both conserved end residues are part of each CDR3. A D gene is named only where the DNA matches it firmly. Some rows have no size entry. The others give once, few or many, or a class for an expanded clone.

>TRBV7-2|TRBD2|.|TRBJ2-5
TGTGCCAGCAGCTCCGGACTAGCGGGGGGTCAAGAGACCCAGTACTTC
CASSSGLAGGQETQYF
>TRBV6-4|.|.|TRBJ2-7
TGTGCCAGCAGCCCTAAAGGCGGCGCGTCCTACGAGCAGTACTTC
CASSPKGGASYEQYF
>TRBV29-1|.|once|TRBJ1-1
TGCAGCGTTGAAGGTCGACAGTACACTGAAGCTTTCTTT
CSVEGRQYTEAFF
>TRBV4-2|.|.|TRBJ2-7
TGTGCCAGCAGCAAAAGCGAAGCGGGCGGCTACGAGCAGTACTTC
CASSKSEAGGYEQYF
>TRBV7-8|.|.|TRBJ2-1
TGTGCCAGCAGACCAGACTTTACGTATGAGCAGTTCTTC
CASRPDFTYEQFF
>TRBV4-2|TRBD2|.|TRBJ2-3
TGTGCCAGCAGCCAAGGAGAGCGGGGGAGCACAGATACGCAGTATTTT
CASSQGERGSTDTQYF
>TRBV9|.|.|TRBJ2-2
TGTGCCAGCAAAGTCGGGCAAAACACCGGGGAGCTGTTTTTT
CASKVGQNTGELFF
>TRBV30|.|.|TRBJ2-7
TGTGCCTGGAGTCCAGGGACCGCGCCCGGGCAGTACTTC
CAWSPGTAPGQYF
>TRBV27|TRBD1|.|TRBJ1-5
TGTGCCAGCAGTCGGGACAGGGATCAGCCCCAGCATTTT
CASSRDRDQPQHF
>TRBV15|TRBD2|.|TRBJ2-7
TGTGCCACCAGCAGAGCGGCTAGCGGGAGCTACGAGCAGTACTTC
CATSRAASGSYEQYF
>TRBV4-2|TRBD1|once|TRBJ1-2
TGTGCCAGCAGCCAAGATAAACAGGGGTCTAACTATGGCTACACCTTC
CASSQDKQGSNYGYTF
>TRBV14|.|.|TRBJ2-1
TGTGCCAGCAGCCAAGTGCTCGCCAATGAGCAGTTCTTC
CASSQVLANEQFF
>TRBV30|.|.|TRBJ1-1
TGTGCCTGGCGGAGTGGACCGAACACTGAAGCTTTCTTT
CAWRSGPNTEAFF
>TRBV6-6|.|.|TRBJ2-1
TGTGCCAGCAGTTACGGGCAGGGGCTGAATGAGCAGTTCTTC
CASSYGQGLNEQFF
>TRBV28|.|.|TRBJ1-6
TGTGCCAGCAGCAAATGGGACACTAATTCACCCCTCCACTTT
CASSKWDTNSPLHF
>TRBV6-6|TRBD2|.|TRBJ2-7
TGTGCCAGCACGCCCCGGACTAGCGGGAGCTACGAGCAGTACTTC
CASTPRTSGSYEQYF
>TRBV4-3|.|.|TRBJ1-1
TGCGCCAGCAGCCAAGATCCCATGGGGCCATTCACTGAAGCTTTCTTT
CASSQDPMGPFTEAFF
>TRBV28|.|.|TRBJ1-2
TGTGCCAGCAGTTATCAGGGAGCGGGTAACTATGGCTACACCTTC
CASSYQGAGNYGYTF
>TRBV7-3|.|few|TRBJ2-7
TGTGCCAGCAGCCCCGATGGGGGAGGAGCCTACGAGCAGTACTTC
CASSPDGGGAYEQYF
>TRBV7-2|.|.|TRBJ1-6
TGTGCCAGCAGCTTCGACCGAGCCCTCCACTTT
CASSFDRALHF
>TRBV15|.|.|TRBJ1-1
TGTGCCACCACCATATGGGCCTCAGGGGACACTGAAGCTTTCTTT
CATTIWASGDTEAFF
>TRBV6-6|.|once|TRBJ2-1
TGTGCCAGCGTGGGTAACAATGAGCAGTTCTTC
CASVGNNEQFF
>TRBV7-3|.|.|TRBJ2-3
TGTGCCAGCAGCCGACGTAGCAGCCGCACAGATACGCAGTATTTT
CASSRRSSRTDTQYF
>TRBV9|TRBD1|.|TRBJ2-2
TGTGCCAGCAGCGTAGTACCCCGACAGGGGGCCAACGGGGAGCTGTTTTTT
CASSVVPRQGANGELFF
>TRBV28|TRBD2|.|TRBJ2-2
TGTGCCAGCAGGGCGGGAGGGCCCACCGGGGAGCTGTTTTTT
CASRAGGPTGELFF
>TRBV6-1|.|.|TRBJ2-6
TGTGCCAGCACCAGACACCTATCTGGGGCCAACGTCCTGACTTTC
CASTRHLSGANVLTF
>TRBV9|TRBD1|.|TRBJ2-6
TGTGCCAGCAGCGTCCGGGACAGGGACTCTGGGGCCAACGTCCTGACTTTC
CASSVRDRDSGANVLTF
>TRBV2|.|.|TRBJ2-7
TGTGCCAGCAGGTCCTACGAGCAGTACTTC
CASRSYEQYF
>TRBV5-4|TRBD1|.|TRBJ1-5
TGTGCCAGCAGCATCCGGGACAGGGGGTATCAGCCCCAGCATTTT
CASSIRDRGYQPQHF
>TRBV27|.|.|TRBJ1-2
TGTGCCAGCAGTTTATTCCAGGGCTCCGCCTATGGCTACACCTTC
CASSLFQGSAYGYTF
>TRBV5-4|TRBD2|once|TRBJ2-3
TGTGCCTACGAAGGCCTAGCGGGGGCCAACACAGATACGCAGTATTTT
CAYEGLAGANTDTQYF
>TRBV19|.|.|TRBJ2-5
TGTGCCAGTAGCCAGGGCGGAAGGTCGAGGGGAGAGACCCAGTACTTC
CASSQGGRSRGETQYF
>TRBV28|TRBD1|.|TRBJ2-7
TGTGCCAGCAGGATGACAGGGACAATTTACGAGCAGTACTTC
CASRMTGTIYEQYF
>TRBV4-3|TRBD2|.|TRBJ2-5
TGCGCCAGCAGCCAAGATCTCGCTAGCGGGGGTTACTTTGAGACCCAGTACTTC
CASSQDLASGGYFETQYF
>TRBV7-9|.|.|TRBJ1-2
TGTGCCAGCAGCTTAACCTCGAAGGGGGATGGCTACACCTTC
CASSLTSKGDGYTF
>TRBV6-1|.|few|TRBJ2-1
TGTGCCAGCAGTGAAGGGACATACAATGAGCAGTTCTTC
CASSEGTYNEQFF
>TRBV6-5|.|.|TRBJ1-5
TGTGCCAGCAGCAAGACAGCTTATAGCAATCAGCCCCAGCATTTT
CASSKTAYSNQPQHF
>TRBV29-1|TRBD1|.|TRBJ1-2
TGCAGCGTTGACAACAGGGGGATGGGTGGCTACACCTTC
CSVDNRGMGGYTF
>TRBV28|.|.|TRBJ2-7
TGTGCCACCTCTGAGAGACTTTCCTACGAGCAGTACTTC
CATSERLSYEQYF
>TRBV6-5|.|.|TRBJ1-2
TGTGCCAGCAGTCAAGGGACATCTAATGGCTACACCTTC
CASSQGTSNGYTF
>TRBV12-5|.|.|TRBJ2-1
TGTGCTAGTGCTTTAGGGGCCGGGAACTCCTACAATGAGCAGTTCTTC
CASALGAGNSYNEQFF
>TRBV20-1|.|.|TRBJ2-7
TGCAGTGCTGACGCTAACTACGAGCAGTACTTC
CSADANYEQYF
>TRBV27|TRBD2|.|TRBJ2-3
TGTGCCAGCAGTTTCGTGGGAGCGGGGGGGTCTGATACGCAGTATTTT
CASSFVGAGGSDTQYF
>TRBV7-9|TRBD1|.|TRBJ1-2
TGTGCCAGCAGCTGGATAGAGATCACCGGGACAGCGTCGAGCTACACCTTC
CASSWIEITGTASSYTF
>TRBV11-2|.|.|TRBJ2-7
TGTGCCAGCACGGGGTTAAGGGGACGGGCCTACGAGCAGTACTTC
CASTGLRGRAYEQYF
>TRBV5-4|.|.|TRBJ1-4
TGTGCCAGCAGCTTGGGGGTCATGAATGAAAAACTGTTTTTT
CASSLGVMNEKLFF
>TRBV2|.|.|TRBJ2-7
TGTGCCAGCAGTGCCTGGGGGACAACAGACTACGAGCAGTACTTC
CASSAWGTTDYEQYF
>TRBV28|.|.|TRBJ1-5
TGTGCCAGCAGTTTAGGACACCTCCAGCATTTT
CASSLGHLQHF
>TRBV29-1|.|.|TRBJ1-1
TGCAGCGTTGACGAATCGGAGCCATTAGCCAACACTGAAGCTTTCTTT
CSVDESEPLANTEAFF